The 27 T cell receptor beta chains in this list originate from one sample, sequenced in a study of blood T cell repertoires in COVID-19. TCRdb's table, derived via immunoSEQ multiplex PCR, lists solely in-frame clones and lacks some. The data contain about 88,000 clones, 88% of them singletons. Sample: peripheral blood. All receptors come from a man at least 80 years old with acute or convalescent COVID-19.

J is TRBJ1-1 and V is TRBV2; TRBD1 matches 7 bases. V shed 4 bases and J 1 base; nucleotides not matched to a gene: 6. CDR3 length equals 15 residues. The germline V gene has CDR1 SNHLY and CDR2 FYNNEI. The CDR3 here is CASSGQGQWNTEAFF. The CDR3 DNA reads as TGTGCCAGCAGTGGACAGGGCCAGTGGAACACTGAAGCTTTCTTT.

CDR3 residues: CASMTRGNEQFF. DNA for the CDR3: TGTGCCAGTATGACCAGGGGCAATGAGCAGTTCTTC. The rearrangement links TRBV19 to TRBJ2-1; D possibly corresponds to TRBD1 (6 bases). The germline CDR1 and CDR2 sequences are LNHDA and SQIVND (reference sequence). The germline V and J ends were trimmed by 7 bases and 6 bases, with 10 bases remaining between them. The CDR3 covers 12 residues.

The CDR3 loop reads CASSIQSQGNTEAFF. CDR3 sequence (DNA): TGTGCCAGCAGTATCCAAAGTCAGGGAAACACTGAAGCTTTCTTT. This chain connects TRBV6-5 to TRBJ1-1, with TRBD1 as a possible D gene (5 bases). The ends were cut back, 5 bases at V and 2 bases at J, with 15 bases in the middle. CDR1 and CDR2 (germline): MNHEY, SVGAGI. The CDR3 is made up of 15 amino acids.

This clone was counted between two and nine times. The chain is built from TRBV3-1 (or the pseudogene TRBV3-2) and TRBJ2-7; 11 nucleotides agree with TRBD2. Trimming at V came to 5 bases and at J to 4 bases, leaving 10 bases not matched to a gene. CDR1 is LGHDT, CDR2 YNNKEL, per germline (reference sequence). The CDR3 length is 16 residues. The CDR3 is CASSAQPSGGPYEQYF. The CDR3 DNA reads TGTGCCAGCAGCGCCCAACCTAGCGGGGGGCCGTACGAGCAGTACTTC.

The rearrangement joins TRBV11-3 to TRBJ1-1, with D tentatively TRBD1 (6 bases). The CDR3 is 15 amino acids. The germline V and J ends were trimmed by 5 bases and 1 base, with 14 bases remaining between them. Germline V gene sequence: CDR1 SGHNT, CDR2 YENEEA. The CDR3 loop reads CASSAAGTQNTEAFF. CDR3 coding DNA: TGTGCCAGCAGCGCTGCCGGGACACAGAACACTGAAGCTTTCTTT.

The rearrangement links TRBV10-1 to TRBJ2-7, with TRBD2 as a possible D gene (6 bases). This CDR3 comprises 14 residues. Germline V gives CDR1 WNHNN, CDR2 SYGVQD (reference sequence). Deletions cut 4 bases from V and 5 bases from J, with 15 bases between. CDR3 region: CASSGSGTRDEQYF. In nucleotides, the CDR3 is TGCGCCAGCAGTGGATCAGGGACTCGGGACGAGCAGTACTTC.

The chain joins TRBV7-2 to TRBJ2-1; 12 positions match TRBD2. This CDR3 is built from 19 residues. From germline, CDR1 is SGHTA and CDR2 FQGNSA. The trim removed 3 bases at V and 0 bases at J, leaving 9 bases unmatched. The CDR3 nucleotides read TGTGCCAGCAGCTTTCCCGGGACTAGCGGGTCGAGCTCCTACAATGAGCAGTTCTTC. Translating gives CASSFPGTSGSSSYNEQFF.

The chain recombines TRBV7-2 with TRBJ1-1; D unclear. Deletions cut 5 bases from V and 4 bases from J, with 14 bases between. Germline V lookup: CDR1 SGHTA, CDR2 FQGNSA. This CDR3 region has 14 residues. The CDR3 here is CASSLSASGTEAFF. The CDR3 bases are TGTGCCAGCAGCCTGTCGGCCTCGGGCACTGAAGCTTTCTTT.

The chain links TRBV5-4 to TRBJ1-5; D gene unclear. V was trimmed by 1 base and J by 6 bases, leaving 11 bases between them. The CDR3 is 14 residues long. The germline CDR1 and CDR2 sequences are SGHNT and YYREEE (reference sequence). CDR3 nucleotide sequence: TGTGCCAGCAGCTTGTTCGGGTCGGGTCAGCCCCAGCATTTT. Translation gives CASSLFGSGQPQHF.

V usage is TRBV29-1 and J usage is TRBJ1-1; maybe TRBD1 (5 bases). The V gene lost 4 bases and the J gene lost 5 bases, with 11 bases spanning the gap. From germline, CDR1 is SQVTM and CDR2 ANQGSEA. The length of the CDR3 is 12 residues. The chain's CDR3 is CSVGAGSTEAFF. The CDR3 region has the DNA TGCAGCGTTGGGGCAGGGTCGACTGAAGCTTTCTTT. Based on the CDR3 plus reference TRBV29-1 and TRBJ1-1, the full variable domain is SAVISQKPSRDICQRGTSLTIQCQVDSQVTMMFWYRQQPGQSLTLIATANQGSEATYESGFVIDKFPISRPNLTFSTLTVSNMSPEDSSIYLCSVGAGSTEAFFGQGTRLTVV.

V and J are TRBV5-6 and TRBJ1-5; D is unclear. Deletions cut 0 bases from V and 0 bases from J, with 7 bases between. The CDR3 spans 15 residues. Germline lookup yields CDR1 SGHDT and CDR2 YYEEEE. The CDR3: CASSLGQVSNQPQHF. Written as DNA, the CDR3 is TGTGCCAGCAGCTTGGGGCAGGTTAGCAATCAGCCCCAGCATTTT. Full variable domain (outside the CDR3, taken from reference TRBV5-6 and TRBJ1-5): DAGVTQSPTHLIKTRGQQVTLRCSPKSGHDTVSWYQQALGQGPQFIFQYYEEEERQRGNFPDRFSGHQFPNYSSELNVNALLLGDSALYLCASSLGQVSNQPQHFGDGTRLSIL.

V usage is TRBV7-3 and J usage is TRBJ2-2, with D possibly TRBD1 on 6 matching bases. Trimming left V 1 base short and J 3 bases short, with 12 bases between. CDR3 length: 16 residues. Germline loops: CDR1 SGHTA, CDR2 FQGTGA. The CDR3 DNA sequence: TGTGCCAGCAGCTTAAGGTCACAGGGTCACACCGGGGAGCTGTTTTTT. This gives the protein CASSLRSQGHTGELFF.

The chain recombines TRBV10-3 with TRBJ2-2, with a possible D match to TRBD1 (6 bases). The CDR3 sequence is 14 residues long. Germline V gives CDR1 ENHRY, CDR2 SYGVKD. Trimming took 10 bases from V and 1 from J, leaving 13 bases between them. CDR3 bases: TGTGCCACCATGGGACAACTGAACACCGGGGAGCTGTTTTTT. It encodes CATMGQLNTGELFF.

The count of this clone is one. V gene TRBV19 combines with J gene TRBJ1-1; D is unresolved. CDR1 LNHDA and CDR2 SQIVND come from the germline V gene (reference sequence). V was pared by 9 bases and J by 0 bases, with 11 bases between. The CDR3 sequence is 13 residues long. The CDR3 sequence: CASQEAMNTEAFF. CDR3 in DNA: TGTGCCAGCCAGGAAGCTATGAACACTGAAGCTTTCTTT.

The V and J genes are TRBV5-1 and TRBJ2-1; the match to TRBD2 covers 10 bases. J lost 7 bases, V lost 0 bases, and 7 bases had no gene match. CDR1 is SGHRS, CDR2 YFSETQ, per germline. The CDR3 has 16 amino acids. CDR3 coding DNA: TGCGCCAGCAGCTTGGGACGACTAGCGGGTGGGAATGAGCAGTTCTTC. Translation: CASSLGRLAGGNEQFF.

This clone has more than one count but fewer than ten. CDR3 nucleotide sequence: TGTGCCGGGCGACAAGATGACTATGGCTACACCTTC. Protein: CAGRQDDYGYTF. The rearrangement uses TRBV19 and TRBJ1-2; the D is unclear. V lost 11 bases and J lost 3, with 13 bases in between. Looked up from germline, CDR1 is LNHDA and CDR2 is SQIVND (reference sequence). This CDR3 is built from 12 residues.

This clone occurred once. This chain links TRBV14 with TRBJ1-1; D might be TRBD1 (5 bases). Germline CDR1 SGHDN, CDR2 FVKESK. V dropped 1 base and J dropped 10 bases, with 16 bases sitting between them. The CDR3 totals 14 residues. CDR3 residues: CASSQGRQGVAAFF. The CDR3 nucleotides read TGTGCCAGCAGCCAAGGCCGGCAGGGTGTAGCAGCTTTCTTT. Using reference TRBV14 and TRBJ1-1 for the parts outside the CDR3, the full variable domain is EAGVTQFPSHSVIEKGQTVTLRCDPISGHDNLYWYRRVMGKEIKFLLHFVKESKQDESGMPNNRFLAERTGGTYSTLKVQPAELEDSGVYFCASSQGRQGVAAFFGQGTRLTVV.

The chain carries TRBV19 and TRBJ2-1; no clear D gene. V lost 2 bases to trimming and J lost 5 bases, with 10 bases between them. CDR1 LNHDA and CDR2 SQIVND come from the germline V gene (reference sequence). The CDR3 has 14 residues. The CDR3 region is CASSILDLNNEQFF. CDR3 sequence (DNA): TGTGCCAGTAGTATATTAGATCTGAACAATGAGCAGTTCTTC.

V gene TRBV6-4 combines with J gene TRBJ2-1, with 8 nucleotides matching TRBD2. The CDR3 has 16 amino acids. The germline gives CDR1 MRHNA, CDR2 SNTAGT. Trimming took 2 bases from V and 4 from J; bases not matched to a gene: 7. The CDR3 DNA reads TGTGCCAGCAGTGACACAAGCGGGGGCAAGTACAATGAGCAGTTCTTC. Translation gives CASSDTSGGKYNEQFF.

The V gene is TRBV7-3, the J gene TRBJ1-3, with TRBD1 identical over 7 bases. This CDR3 has 16 residues. Germline V gene sequence: CDR1 SGHTA, CDR2 FQGTGA. Losses at the gene ends were 2 bases for V and 4 bases for J; bases not matched to a gene: 8. CDR3 in DNA: TGTGCCAGCAGCTTAGATCGGACAGGATCAGGAAACACCATATATTTT. Amino acid sequence: CASSLDRTGSGNTIYF. The whole variable domain, remainder taken from reference TRBV7-3 and TRBJ1-3, is GAGVSQTPSNKVTEKGKYVELRCDPISGHTALYWYRQSLGQGPEFLIYFQGTGAADDSGLPNDRFFAVRPEGSVSTLKIQRTERGDSAVYLCASSLDRTGSGNTIYFGEGSWLTVV.

This chain connects TRBV7-9 to TRBJ1-1, with D uncertain. Germline V gene lookup returns CDR1 SEHNR and CDR2 FQNEAQ (reference sequence). V dropped 1 base and J dropped 2 bases, with 8 bases sitting between them. This CDR3 has 14 residues. CDR3 amino acids: CASSLGRDNTEAFF. The CDR3 nucleotides read TGTGCCAGCAGCTTAGGGCGGGATAACACTGAAGCTTTCTTT. Full variable domain (rest looked up from reference TRBV7-9 and TRBJ1-1): DTGVSQNPRHKITKRGQNVTFRCDPISEHNRLYWYRQTLGQGPEFLTYFQNEAQLEKSRLLSDRFSAERPKGSFSTLEIQRTEQGDSAMYLCASSLGRDNTEAFFGQGTRLTVV.

V and J are TRBV14 and TRBJ2-1; 9 bases agree with TRBD1. Germline CDR1 and CDR2: SGHDN and FVKESK. V lost 4 bases and J lost 4; bases outside the gene matches: 5. This CDR3 is 15 amino acids long. CDR3 nucleotide sequence: TGTGCCAGCAGCCTAGCCGGGACAGGGTACAATGAGCAGTTCTTC. Its protein product is CASSLAGTGYNEQFF.

The genes are TRBV29-1 and TRBJ1-2; a weak D match, TRBD1 (6 bases). The germline gives CDR1 SQVTM, CDR2 ANQGSEA. V lost 4 bases and J lost 6, with 9 bases in between. There are 11 residues in the CDR3. The CDR3 loop is CSVGQEDGYTF. CDR3 coding DNA: TGCAGCGTTGGACAGGAGGATGGCTACACCTTC.

This sequence joins TRBV5-1 and TRBJ2-2; maybe TRBD2 (5 bases). The CDR3 is made up of 14 amino acids. CDR1 SGHRS and CDR2 YFSETQ come from the germline V gene. V was clipped by 4 bases and J by 5 bases, with 12 bases between them. CDR3 protein: CASSPTTGTGELFF. The CDR3 DNA is TGCGCCAGCAGCCCGACCACGGGGACCGGGGAGCTGTTTTTT.

CDR3 loop: CSVRTGGGETQYF. The CDR3 region has the DNA TGCAGCGTCCGAACGGGGGGCGGGGAGACCCAGTACTTC. The chain joins TRBV29-1 to TRBJ2-5; TRBD2 is a possible D gene (7 bases). The CDR3 consists of 13 residues. Germline V lookup: CDR1 SQVTM, CDR2 ANQGSEA. Trimming took 6 bases from V and 5 from J, leaving 16 bases between them.

V gene TRBV6-2 or TRBV6-3 combines with J gene TRBJ1-2, with D unclear. Per germline, CDR1 MNHEY and CDR2 SVGEGT. V was pared by 4 bases and J by 6 bases, with 15 bases between. The CDR3 totals 14 residues. CDR3 coding DNA: TGTGCCAGCAGTTTGAGTACAGCCCCCAATGGCTACACCTTC. Amino acid sequence: CASSLSTAPNGYTF.

The rearrangement links TRBV18 to TRBJ2-3, with TRBD2 matching over 10 bases. V shed 3 bases and J 2 bases; nucleotides not matched to a gene: 8. This CDR3 is built from 17 residues. Germline assignment: CDR1 KGHSH and CDR2 LQKENI. DNA for the CDR3: TGTGCCAGCTCACCTCAAGCGGGAGGGAAGATCACAGATACGCAGTATTTT. Its protein product is CASSPQAGGKITDTQYF. Based on the CDR3 plus reference TRBV18 and TRBJ2-3, the full variable domain is NAGVMQNPRHLVRRRGQEARLRCSPMKGHSHVYWYRQLPEEGLKFMVYLQKENIIDESGMPKERFSAEFPKEGPSILRIQQVVRGDSAAYFCASSPQAGGKITDTQYFGPGTRLTVL.